This T cell receptor beta chain was retrieved from a study of T-cell memory formation after mild COVID-19. Background on the study: Largely, the TCR clusters proved donor specific. Whole-study results and caveats: Among CD4+ contracting clones, most were CM and EM, and CD8+ ones EMRA. Nothing confirmed that second-wave clones peaking on day 37 were specific for SARS-CoV-2.

Trimming cost V 2 bases and J 0 bases, with 9 bases left between them. Germline V gene lookup returns CDR1 SGHRS and CDR2 YFSETQ. The CDR3 runs to 15 residues. It was 5'RACE with constant-segment primers that produced the TCR alpha and TCR beta cDNA libraries, which carried sample barcodes and UMIs. TCRdb called the 5' RACE reads again in MiXCR, with one record for every CDR3 protein. The profile shows roughly 620,000 distinct CDR3 sequences, roughly 17% of them singletons. At least ten counts were recorded for this clonotype. Its antigen remains unknown. The sequence came from an adult woman who had mild COVID-19 (a few samples of this study predate the infection). Cell type and time point are not known. The chain employs TRBV5-1 and TRBJ2-1; D is unresolved. Sequences were obtained from PBMCs or a T cell subset sorted from them (not recorded which). CDR3 DNA sequence: TGCGCCAGCAGCTTCGGCTCCGGCTCCTACAATGAGCAGTTCTTC. Translating gives CASSFGSGSYNEQFF.